These 9 T cell receptor beta chains were sequenced from one sample in a study of T cells in Graves' hyperthyroidism and ophthalmopathy. Researchers amplified the TCR beta CDR3 regions from RNA transcripts. HTBI primers were the set used in a first-round RT-PCR of the TCR CDR3. TCRdb analysed the multiplex PCR reads with MiXCR anew, one entry per CDR3 protein. The table includes fewer than 350,000 distinct CDR3 sequences, approximately 16% detected once. The specimen sequenced was blood. The receptors were sampled from a woman aged 45-60 years with Graves' hyperthyroidism that later progressed to Graves' ophthalmopathy.

This clonotype showed up many times. The J gene is TRBJ2-1, the V gene TRBV28; D remains ambiguous. In germline, CDR1 is MDHEN, CDR2 SYDVKM. The CDR3 loop spans 14 amino acids. The germline V and J ends were trimmed by 2 bases and 6 bases, with 11 bases remaining between them. The CDR3 loop is CASSLIQVPNEQFF. DNA for the CDR3: TGTGCCAGCAGTTTAATCCAGGTTCCCAATGAGCAGTTCTTC. The whole variable domain, filled in from reference TRBV28 and TRBJ2-1, reads DVKVTQSSRYLVKRTGEKVFLECVQDMDHENMFWYRQDPGLGLRLIYFSYDVKMKEKGDIPEGYSVSREKKERFSLILESASTNQTSMYLCASSLIQVPNEQFFGPGTRLTVL.

This clonotype has ten or more counts. The chain combines TRBV24-1 with TRBJ2-7; 9 nucleotides match TRBD1. CDR3 length equals 13 residues. Trimming at V came to 7 bases and at J to 3 bases, leaving 3 bases not matched to a gene. CDR1 is KGHDR and CDR2 is SFDVKD in the germline V gene. The CDR3 nucleotides read TGTGCCACCAGACAGGGGGCCAACTACGAGCAGTACTTC. Amino acid sequence: CATRQGANYEQYF.

This clonotype was detected many times. This rearrangement joins TRBV2 to TRBJ2-2; 9 bases are a match to TRBD1. With 5 bases clipped from V and 7 bases from J, the junction kept 8 bases outside the gene matches. The CDR3 loop spans 15 amino acids. Germline lookup yields CDR1 SNHLY and CDR2 FYNNEI. CDR3 sequence: CASSIQGARVGELFF. The CDR3 DNA is TGTGCCAGCAGTATACAGGGGGCGCGAGTCGGGGAGCTGTTTTTT. Looking up the rest from reference TRBV2 and TRBJ2-2 gives the full variable domain: EPEVTQTPSHQVTQMGQEVILRCVPISNHLYFYWYRQILGQKVEFLVSFYNNEISEKSEIFDDQFSVERPDGSNFTLKIRSTKLEDSAMYFCASSIQGARVGELFFGEGSRLTVL.

This clonotype was recorded many times. The chain carries TRBV5-1 and TRBJ1-1; D gene uncertain. Germline V gene lookup returns CDR1 SGHRS and CDR2 YFSETQ. With 0 bases removed from V and 4 bases from J, the gap between germline ends came to 10 bases. This CDR3 contains 14 residues. CDR3 sequence (DNA): TGCGCCAGCAGCTTGGTTGTCCCGCTCACTGAAGCTTTCTTT. Its protein is CASSLVVPLTEAFF. Variable domain in full (rest from reference TRBV5-1 and TRBJ1-1): KAGVTQTPRYLIKTRGQQVTLSCSPISGHRSVSWYQQTPGQGLQFLFEYFSETQRNKGNFPGRFSGRQFSNSRSEMNVSTLELGDSALYLCASSLVVPLTEAFFGQGTRLTVV.

This clonotype appeared many times. The J gene is TRBJ2-7, the V gene TRBV29-1, with a tentative D call TRBD2 (5 bases). V gave up 3 bases and J gave up 6 bases, with 18 bases separating them. The germline CDR1 and CDR2 sequences are SQVTM and ANQGSEA. The CDR3 is 14 residues long. The CDR3 reads CSVEVGVVGGEQYF. CDR3 in DNA: TGCAGCGTTGAGGTTGGGGTAGTCGGAGGCGAGCAGTACTTC.

This clonotype was seen repeatedly, ten times or more. The genes are TRBV2 and TRBJ1-5, with 7 bases lining up with TRBD1. Germline V gene lookup returns CDR1 SNHLY and CDR2 FYNNEI. With V trimmed by 4 bases and J by 3 bases, 3 bases remained unmatched. The CDR3 is 14 residues long. DNA for the CDR3: TGTGCCAGCAGTGGACAGGGTAACAATCAGCCCCAGCATTTT. This sequence encodes CASSGQGNNQPQHF.

V is TRBV12-3 or TRBV12-4 and J is TRBJ2-7; 9 nucleotides align to TRBD1. V was pared by 3 bases and J by 6 bases, with 6 bases of the junction left unmatched. This CDR3 has 14 residues. The CDR3 loop reads CASSFGTGRSEQYF. As DNA, the CDR3 is TGTGCCAGCAGTTTCGGGACAGGGAGGAGCGAGCAGTACTTC.

The table lists this clonotype with many counts. CDR3 sequence: CASRVLRQGKNTEAFF. DNA of the CDR3: TGTGCCAGCAGGGTACTTCGACAGGGGAAGAACACTGAAGCTTTCTTT. The chain links TRBV2 to TRBJ1-1, with 8 bases fitting TRBD1. The germline V gene encodes CDR1 SNHLY and CDR2 FYNNEI. The CDR3 loop spans 16 amino acids. Trimming took 6 bases from V and 1 from J; bases not matched to a gene: 10.

This clonotype came up many times. The J gene is TRBJ2-1, the V gene TRBV20-1; 13 bases are a match to TRBD2. The V gene end was trimmed by 6 bases and the J gene end by 9 bases; junction bases not matched to a gene: 11. The V gene's germline CDR1 is DFQATT and CDR2 SNEGSKA (reference sequence). CDR3 length equals 15 residues. The CDR3 nucleotides read TGCAGTGCCCATATTACTAGCGGGAGGGCGGGTGAGCAGTTCTTC. Amino acids: CSAHITSGRAGEQFF.